Listed here are 13 T cell receptor beta chains from one sample, sequenced in a study of siplizumab effects on memory and regulatory T cells. Using immunoSEQ multiplex PCR, the repertoire was profiled, and TCRdb retains in-frame clones only, with some absent. The sample lists about 100,000 clones; 91% were seen once. Source material: CD4+ T cells sorted from blood. These receptors all come from a human donor in good health.

The rearrangement joins TRBV28 to TRBJ2-7, with 11 positions matching TRBD1. With 6 bases clipped from V and 1 base from J, the junction kept 5 bases outside the gene matches. CDR3 length: 15 residues. Germline V lookup: CDR1 MDHEN, CDR2 SYDVKM. The CDR3 DNA reads TGTGCCAGCAGGTCGGGACAGGGGGTTTCCTACGAGCAGTACTTC. The encoded protein is CASRSGQGVSYEQYF.

The J gene is TRBJ1-2, the V gene TRBV6-1, with D uncertain. V was shortened by 2 bases and J by 2 bases, with 9 bases between the two germline ends. The germline V gene has CDR1 MNHNS and CDR2 SASEGT. The CDR3 length is 14 residues. CDR3 coding DNA: TGTGCCAGCAGTGAACGCCCGGGGAACTATGGCTACACCTTC. Protein: CASSERPGNYGYTF.

J is TRBJ1-5 and V is TRBV4-2; tentative D call: TRBD1 (5 bases). Trimming shortened V by 4 bases and J by 7 bases, and 14 bases separated the two germline ends. CDR1 and CDR2 from the germline V gene are LGHNA and YNFKEQ. The CDR3 loop spans 14 amino acids. The CDR3 reads CASSLGWGGQPQHF. CDR3 in DNA: TGTGCCAGCAGCCTTGGTTGGGGCGGACAGCCCCAGCATTTT.

Turning to this clone: The junction does not match germline at one end; this may be a read error. The chain carries TRBV5-1 and TRBJ1-4; D unresolved. This CDR3 is built from 10 residues. From germline, CDR1 is SGHRS and CDR2 YFSETQ. This chain's CDR3 is CASSLEGKVF. The CDR3, as DNA: TGCGCCAGCAGCTTGGAAGGGAAAGTCTTT.

V and J are TRBV21-1 and TRBJ2-5. TRBV21-1 is shown as a pseudogene. The CDR3 covers 13 residues. CDR3 sequence: CARPGTGLETQYF. The DNA of the CDR3 is TGTGCCAGACCCGGGACGGGATTAGAGACCCAGTACTTC.

The chain is built from TRBV4-1 and TRBJ2-3, with 9 bases that match TRBD2. The trim removed 3 bases at V and 2 bases at J, leaving 9 bases unmatched. This CDR3 is 17 amino acids long. Germline CDR1 MGHRA, CDR2 YSYEKL. The CDR3 nucleotides are TGCGCCAGCAGCCATGGGATAGCGGGGGCCGCCACAGATACGCAGTATTTT. Translated: CASSHGIAGAATDTQYF.

The chain is built from TRBV14 and TRBJ1-1; D uncertain. In germline, CDR1 is SGHDN, CDR2 FVKESK. The CDR3 has 16 residues. Trimming removed 6 bases at V and 2 bases at J, with 19 bases between. The CDR3 coding sequence is TGTGCCAGCAGTCCAAGGGTATACGTGACTAACACTGAAGCTTTCTTT. This codes for CASSPRVYVTNTEAFF.

V is TRBV10-3 and J is TRBJ2-7; D may be TRBD1 (5 bases). Trimming pared 3 bases from V and 4 bases from J, leaving 16 bases between. Germline-derived CDR1 and CDR2 are ENHRY and SYGVKD. The CDR3 extends over 15 amino acids. Here the CDR3 DNA reads TGTGCCATCAGTGACCCAGGGTTCTCAGGATACGAGCAGTACTTC. It codes for CAISDPGFSGYEQYF.

The chain has TRBV19 and TRBJ1-5, with D uncertain. The CDR3 extends over 17 amino acids. The V gene lost 7 bases and the J gene lost 2 bases, with 21 bases spanning the gap. The germline gives CDR1 LNHDA, CDR2 SQIVND (reference sequence). The CDR3 loop is CASIETRTKEGNQPQHF. The CDR3 DNA reads TGTGCCAGTATAGAAACCCGCACAAAAGAGGGCAATCAGCCCCAGCATTTT.

This chain links TRBV5-1 with TRBJ1-4, with 11 bases fitting TRBD1. V lost 0 bases, J lost 10 bases, and 11 bases stayed unmatched. CDR3 size: 17 residues. Germline CDR1 reads SGHRS; CDR2 reads YFSETQ. Written as DNA, the CDR3 is TGCGCCAGCAGCTTGGCCGGTGGGACCGGGACAGGGGGAAAACTGTTTTTT. This sequence encodes CASSLAGGTGTGGKLFF.

The chain recombines TRBV6-1 with TRBJ1-3; maybe TRBD1 (5 bases). Germline V lookup: CDR1 MNHNS, CDR2 SASEGT. The CDR3 spans 14 residues. Trimming took 7 bases from V and 0 from J, leaving 10 bases between them. The CDR3 DNA sequence: TGTGCCAGCATTCCAGGGAACTCTGGAAACACCATATATTTT. Amino acids: CASIPGNSGNTIYF.

The chain couples TRBV4-2 to TRBJ1-5; D possibly corresponds to TRBD1 (5 bases). Germline CDR1 reads LGHNA; CDR2 reads YNFKEQ. Trimming took off 1 base at V and 5 bases at J, with 12 bases between the two ends. The CDR3 has 15 residues. CDR3 nucleotide sequence: TGTGCCAGCAGCCAAGGGGACGGTGAGGATCAGCCCCAGCATTTT. It codes for CASSQGDGEDQPQHF.

The J gene is TRBJ2-2, the V gene TRBV2; D call uncertain. Germline CDR1 reads SNHLY; CDR2 reads FYNNEI. This CDR3 has 14 amino acids. V gave up 4 bases and J gave up 4 bases, with 10 bases separating them. CDR3 sequence reads: CASSGRELTGELFF. The CDR3 DNA reads TGTGCCAGCAGTGGAAGGGAACTCACCGGGGAGCTGTTTTTT.